These T cell receptor beta chains were read from a single sample in a study of blood T cell repertoires in COVID-19. The assay was immunoSEQ multiplex PCR, and TCRdb's table has in-frame clones only and misses some. This sample yields around 170,000 clones, of which around 89% are seen a single time; approximately 24% belongs to the top ten. The sequencing sample was made of peripheral blood. The origin of the receptors is a man aged 55 to 70 with acute or convalescent COVID-19. CDR3s include the opening cysteine and the closing phenylalanine or tryptophan. Fields, in order: V gene, J gene, CDR3 protein.

v_call: TRBV5-1
j_call: TRBJ1-6
cdr3_aa: CASSPTTGAINSPLHF

v_call: TRBV15
j_call: TRBJ1-1
cdr3_aa: CATSRDTADTEAFF

v_call: TRBV7-3
j_call: TRBJ2-7
cdr3_aa: CASSHPVAGGSSYEQYF

v_call: TRBV6-5
j_call: TRBJ1-2
cdr3_aa: CASRAQGARGYTF

v_call: TRBV6-5
j_call: TRBJ1-1
cdr3_aa: CASSYLQVSGDTEAFF

v_call: TRBV6-1
j_call: TRBJ1-2
cdr3_aa: CASSSTANYGYTF

v_call: TRBV6-5
j_call: TRBJ1-6
cdr3_aa: CASITDLPNSPLHF

v_call: TRBV5-5
j_call: TRBJ2-2
cdr3_aa: CASSLGGGNTGELFF

v_call: TRBV27
j_call: TRBJ1-4
cdr3_aa: CASRLAGATNEKLFF

v_call: TRBV5-1
j_call: TRBJ2-5
cdr3_aa: CASSDGQGAVETQYF

v_call: TRBV2
j_call: TRBJ2-2
cdr3_aa: CASRGRGQRNTGELFF

v_call: TRBV5-1
j_call: TRBJ1-1
cdr3_aa: CASTLTALNTEAFF